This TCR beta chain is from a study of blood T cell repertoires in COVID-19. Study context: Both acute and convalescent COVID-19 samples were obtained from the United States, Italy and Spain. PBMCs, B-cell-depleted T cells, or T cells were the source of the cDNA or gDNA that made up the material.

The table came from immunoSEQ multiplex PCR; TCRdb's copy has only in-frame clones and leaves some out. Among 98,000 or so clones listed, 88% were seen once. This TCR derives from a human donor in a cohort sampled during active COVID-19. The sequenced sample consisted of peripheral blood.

The CDR3 DNA reads as TGCGCCAGCAGCTTCCTAGCGGGAGGAAAGGCCGGGGAGCTGTTTTTT. Its translation: CASSFLAGGKAGELFF. V usage is TRBV5-1 and J usage is TRBJ2-2; 11 nucleotides agree with TRBD2. The CDR3 contains 16 residues. Germline values: CDR1 SGHRS, CDR2 YFSETQ. V trimming: 2 bases; J trimming: 6 bases; junction bases outside the gene matches: 6.